The text below deals with one T cell receptor beta chain. Its antigen remains unidentified. Trimming pared 4 bases from V and 6 bases from J, leaving 10 bases between. This CDR3 has 13 residues. The V gene's germline CDR1 is SGHAT and CDR2 FQNNGV. Donors sampled were nominally healthy, though unrecorded immune exposures were likely. This sample was included in a study of cytomegalovirus exposure and HLA in healthy donors. Study overall: There were over 350 genotyped donors. Of these, roughly 82% fell in the genetic ancestry cluster associated with self-reported Caucasian donors.

Overall study results and limits: The study flagged approximately 180 TCR beta chains as cytomegalovirus-associated. In most subjects, TCR beta sequences reportedly gave accurate predictions of HLA-A and HLA-B alleles.

Vbeta (60) and Jbeta (13) primers were used in the PCR. This table comes from immunoSEQ multiplex PCR, and its TCRdb copy is limited to in-frame clones, with some not included. The table records fewer than 75,000 clones, about 75% of them present only once. The receptor was derived from a man aged 65 to 85 in good health and CMV-seronegative. The chain employs TRBV11-2 and TRBJ2-1; possible D gene TRBD1, 6 bases. Sequenced input: PBMCs. CDR3 nucleotides: TGTGCCAGCAGCTCGTACAGGGCCAATGAGCAGTTCTTC. Amino acids: CASSSYRANEQFF.